This T cell receptor (beta chain) derives from a study of response to subunit inactivated influenza vaccine. Whole-study results and caveats: Researchers suggested that each seasonal influenza vaccination recruits few new T cells.

TCRdb reprocessed the RT-PCR reads via MiXCR and lists one record per CDR3 protein. This table holds fewer than 750,000 distinct CDR3 sequences, about 15% found once. This clonotype was detected only a few times. No antigen is known for it. V lost 5 bases and J lost 4, with 17 bases in between. The V gene's germline CDR1 is MNHEY and CDR2 SVGEGT. The CDR3 runs 15 residues. The chain uses TRBV6-2 or TRBV6-3 and TRBJ1-2; D is possibly TRBD1 (5 bases). The source of this sequence is a man in his fifties or sixties who received an inactivated influenza vaccine. This sample comprised PBMCs from blood, obtained 11 to 12 days after vaccination. The CDR3 sequence is CASSDETETFYGYTF. The CDR3 bases are TGTGCCAGCAGTGACGAGACAGAAACCTTCTATGGCTACACCTTC.